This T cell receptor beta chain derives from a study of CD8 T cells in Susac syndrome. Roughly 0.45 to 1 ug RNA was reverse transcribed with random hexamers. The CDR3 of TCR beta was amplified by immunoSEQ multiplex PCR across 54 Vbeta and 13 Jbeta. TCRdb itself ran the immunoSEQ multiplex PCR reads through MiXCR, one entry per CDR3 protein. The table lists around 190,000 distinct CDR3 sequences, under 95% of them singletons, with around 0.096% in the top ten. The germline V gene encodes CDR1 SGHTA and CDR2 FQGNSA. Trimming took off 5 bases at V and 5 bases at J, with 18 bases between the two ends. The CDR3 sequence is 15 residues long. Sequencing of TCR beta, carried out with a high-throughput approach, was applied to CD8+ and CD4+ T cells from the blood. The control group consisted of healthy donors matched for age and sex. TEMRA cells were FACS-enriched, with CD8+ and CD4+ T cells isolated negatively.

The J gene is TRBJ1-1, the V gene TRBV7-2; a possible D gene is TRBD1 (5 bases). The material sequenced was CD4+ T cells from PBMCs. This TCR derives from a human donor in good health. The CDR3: CASSPGGSGGTEAFF. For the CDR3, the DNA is TGTGCCAGCAGCCCCGGGGGGTCCGGAGGGACTGAAGCTTTCTTT.